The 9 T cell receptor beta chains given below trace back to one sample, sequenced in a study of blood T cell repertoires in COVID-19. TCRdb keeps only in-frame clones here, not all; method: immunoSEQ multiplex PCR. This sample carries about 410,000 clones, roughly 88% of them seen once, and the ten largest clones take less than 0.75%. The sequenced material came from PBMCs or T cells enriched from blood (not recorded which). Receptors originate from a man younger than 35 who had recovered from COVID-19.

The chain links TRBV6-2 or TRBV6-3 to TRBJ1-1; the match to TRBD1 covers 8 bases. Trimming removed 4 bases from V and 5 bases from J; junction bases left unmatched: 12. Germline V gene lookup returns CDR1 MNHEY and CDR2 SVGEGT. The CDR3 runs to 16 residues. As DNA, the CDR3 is TGTGCCAGCAGTTTCTCGACCAGACAGGGGCGGACTGAAGCTTTCTTT. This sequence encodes CASSFSTRQGRTEAFF.

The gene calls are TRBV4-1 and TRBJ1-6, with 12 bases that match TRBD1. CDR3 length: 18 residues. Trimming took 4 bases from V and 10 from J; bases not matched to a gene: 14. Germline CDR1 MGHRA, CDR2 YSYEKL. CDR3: CASSPMGTGGQIGSPLHF. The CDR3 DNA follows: TGCGCCAGCAGCCCAATGGGGACAGGGGGCCAGATTGGGTCACCCCTCCACTTT.

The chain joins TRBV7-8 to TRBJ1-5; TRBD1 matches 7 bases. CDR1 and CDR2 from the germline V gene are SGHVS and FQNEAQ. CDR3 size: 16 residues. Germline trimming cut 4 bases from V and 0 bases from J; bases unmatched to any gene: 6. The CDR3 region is CASSSGTVYSNQPQHF. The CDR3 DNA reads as TGTGCCAGCAGCTCCGGGACAGTCTATAGCAATCAGCCCCAGCATTTT.

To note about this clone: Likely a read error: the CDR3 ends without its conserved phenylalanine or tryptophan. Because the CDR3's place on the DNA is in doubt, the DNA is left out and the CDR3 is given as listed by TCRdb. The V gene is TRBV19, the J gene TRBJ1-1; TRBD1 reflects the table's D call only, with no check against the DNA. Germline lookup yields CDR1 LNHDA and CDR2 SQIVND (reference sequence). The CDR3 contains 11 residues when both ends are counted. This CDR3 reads CARSDRGFRFT.

The CDR3 reads CASSQDPRTNYGYTF. As DNA, the CDR3 is TGTGCCAGCAGCCAAGACCCCAGAACTAACTATGGCTACACCTTC. This chain connects TRBV4-2 to TRBJ1-2; D is undetermined. The germline V gene encodes CDR1 LGHNA and CDR2 YNFKEQ. The CDR3 spans 15 residues. Trimming stripped 0 bases from V and 0 bases from J, with 8 bases between.

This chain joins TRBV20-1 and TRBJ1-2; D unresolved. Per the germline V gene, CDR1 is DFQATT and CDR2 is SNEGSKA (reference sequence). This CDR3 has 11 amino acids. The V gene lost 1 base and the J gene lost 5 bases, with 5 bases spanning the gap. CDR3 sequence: CSARVDYGYTF. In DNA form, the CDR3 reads TGCAGTGCTAGAGTAGATTATGGCTACACCTTC.

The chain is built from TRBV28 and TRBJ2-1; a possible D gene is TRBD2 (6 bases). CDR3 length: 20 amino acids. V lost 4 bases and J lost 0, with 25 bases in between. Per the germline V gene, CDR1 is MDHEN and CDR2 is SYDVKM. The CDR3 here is CASSSTGLRRPISSYNEQFF. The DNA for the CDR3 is TGTGCCAGCAGTTCCACGGGACTTCGGAGACCGATCAGCTCCTACAATGAGCAGTTCTTC.

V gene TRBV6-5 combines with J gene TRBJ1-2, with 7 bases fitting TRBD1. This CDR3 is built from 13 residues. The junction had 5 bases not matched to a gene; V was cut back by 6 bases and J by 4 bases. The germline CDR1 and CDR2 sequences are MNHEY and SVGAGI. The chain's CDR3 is CASRRTGIYGYTF. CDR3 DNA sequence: TGTGCCAGCAGGAGGACAGGTATCTATGGCTACACCTTC.

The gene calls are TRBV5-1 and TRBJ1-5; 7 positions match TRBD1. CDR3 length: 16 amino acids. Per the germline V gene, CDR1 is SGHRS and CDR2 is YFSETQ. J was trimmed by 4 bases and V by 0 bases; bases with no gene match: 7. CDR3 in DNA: TGCGCCAGCAGCTTGGGGGCAGGGGGTGGAAATCAGCCCCAGCATTTT. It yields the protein CASSLGAGGGNQPQHF.